Sequencing of this T cell receptor beta chain was carried out in a study of T cell clusters in autoimmune cytopenias. About the study: The median distinct TRB clonotype count was a few thousand per sample, from a median about 54,000 reads. Findings and caveats of the study: Comparing secondary cytopenia with chronic lymphocytic leukemia showed no cluster-lack signature, apparently masked by lymphoma repertoire. Physiological T cell clusters of healthy donors were apparently absent in primary autoimmune cytopenia patients. TRB repertoire shifts in secondary cytopenia and chronic lymphocytic leukemia mostly reflected lymphoma, not autoimmunity.

Germline-derived CDR1 and CDR2 are SQVTM and ANQGSEA. The CDR3 is 14 amino acids. TRB rearrangements were amplified by touch-down multiplex PCR with mixed TRB-A/B primers. TCRdb re-called the multiplex PCR reads; one entry per CDR3 protein, DNA not given. The sample's table shows about 3,100 distinct CDR3 sequences. This clonotype registers large by frequency. As yet, its antigen is unknown. Each sample's input was around 270 ng genomic DNA, some 38,000 genome equivalents. Sequenced input: peripheral blood. The clonotype was recovered from a human donor with an autoimmune cytopenia or autoimmune hepatitis (not recorded which). The rearrangement joins TRBV29-1 to TRBJ2-2; the D gene TCRdb calls, TRBD2, cannot be checked with no DNA. This chain's CDR3 is CSVGLGANTGELFF.